This TCR beta chain was captured in a study of early stage breast cancer tumors. Per germline, CDR1 SEHNR and CDR2 FQNEAQ (reference sequence). This CDR3 has 16 residues. Trimming at V came to 6 bases and at J to 5 bases, leaving 11 bases not matched to a gene. Produced via immunoSEQ multiplex PCR; TCRdb's table is partial and in-frame only. Here the sample spans about 53,000 clones, 80% to 95% being singletons. The sequence came from a person between 65 and 80 years old with breast cancer. Sequencing used blood. The gene calls are TRBV7-9 and TRBJ1-5; TRBD1 matches 9 bases. In DNA form, the CDR3 reads TGTGCCAGCAGGGACTCCGGGACAGGGACTGATCAGCCCCAGCATTTT. It specifies CASRDSGTGTDQPQHF.